These 22 T cell receptor beta chains came from one sample sequenced in a study of blood T cells in healthy people across ages. The authors ran a second PCR of about 6 to 11 cycles using a sample-barcoded 5' primer and a J-beta primer mix. MiXCR, applied by TCRdb to the 5' RACE reads, yields one record per CDR3 protein. There are about 1,400,000 distinct CDR3 sequences in the sample; roughly 45% occur only once, and 7% to 9.5% lies in the top ten. The sequencing sample was made of blood. Receptor source: a woman between 18 and 29 years old in good health.

The chain employs TRBV5-1 and TRBJ2-1, with 8 bases identical to TRBD2. From germline, CDR1 is SGHRS and CDR2 YFSETQ. The CDR3 is 14 residues long. The trim removed 1 base at V and 9 bases at J, leaving 6 bases unmatched. As DNA, the CDR3 is TGCGCCAGCAGCTTGATGGCAGCGGGAGCTGAGCAGTTCTTC. Its translation: CASSLMAAGAEQFF.

The rearrangement links TRBV11-2 to TRBJ2-7; D uncertain. The length of the CDR3 is 13 residues. Germline V CDR1 and CDR2: SGHAT, FQNNGV. V lost 6 bases and J 0 bases, leaving 9 bases between the germline ends. DNA of the CDR3: TGTGCCAGCAGAAAGGCGAGCTCCTACGAGCAGTACTTC. Amino acid sequence: CASRKASSYEQYF.

The table lists this clonotype with a few counts. This chain uses TRBV20-1 with TRBJ2-3; D is possibly TRBD2 (6 bases). The CDR3 has 13 residues. Germline V gene data show CDR1 as DFQATT and CDR2 as SNEGSKA (reference sequence). V shed 3 bases and J shed 4 bases, with 11 bases lying between them. As DNA, the CDR3 is TGCAGTGCTAGCGGGAGCAGCCCAGATACGCAGTATTTT. As protein: CSASGSSPDTQYF.

This clonotype was seen repeatedly, ten times or more. The chain couples TRBV29-1 to TRBJ2-3; D call uncertain. This CDR3 has 12 residues. The germline gives CDR1 SQVTM, CDR2 ANQGSEA. The V and J ends lost 0 bases and 8 bases respectively, with 9 bases between them. The chain's CDR3 is CSVEDAPGTQYF. The DNA for the CDR3 is TGCAGCGTTGAAGACGCCCCCGGTACGCAGTATTTT.

The rearrangement links TRBV7-2 to TRBJ2-7, with D unclear. The germline V gene encodes CDR1 SGHTA and CDR2 FQGNSA. The V gene lost 1 base and the J gene lost 7 bases, with 11 bases spanning the gap. The CDR3 runs 13 residues. This chain's CDR3 is CASSLDMGDEQYF. In nucleotides, the CDR3 is TGTGCCAGCAGCTTAGACATGGGTGATGAGCAGTACTTC.

The rearrangement joins TRBV9 to TRBJ2-1; TRBD2 agrees at 7 bases. The CDR3 consists of 14 residues. Germline CDR1 SGDLS, CDR2 YYNGEE. The V segment lost 7 bases and the J segment 9 bases; nucleotides outside the gene matches: 13. The CDR3, as DNA: TGTGCCAGCTGTGAGTGGGGGGGGTCTGGTGAGCAGTTCTTC. This codes for CASCEWGGSGEQFF.

This clonotype showed up just a few times. The rearrangement uses TRBV28 and TRBJ1-2, with D possibly being TRBD1 (5 bases). CDR1 and CDR2 from the germline V gene are MDHEN and SYDVKM. This CDR3 comprises 14 residues. V shed 7 bases and J shed 2 bases, with 14 bases lying between them. CDR3 in DNA: TGTGCCAGCACCTTCCCAGGGAACAACTATGGCTACACCTTC. Protein sequence: CASTFPGNNYGYTF.

Points on this clonotype: A read error is possible here, since a much larger clone lies one base away. The rearrangement links TRBV20-1 to TRBJ2-1; possibly TRBD1 for D (5 bases). CDR3 size: 15 residues. CDR1 is DFQATT and CDR2 is SNEGSKA in the germline V gene (reference sequence). Between the trimmed V and J ends, which lost 6 bases and 4 bases, there was a span of 19 bases. This chain's CDR3 is CSAESRGHRYNEQFF. The CDR3 bases are TGCAGTGCCGAGTCAAGGGGCCACCGATACAATGAGCAGTTCTTC.

This clonotype was seen more than once but under ten times. This chain connects TRBV6-1 to TRBJ1-5; the D is unclear. The CDR3 length is 16 residues. Trimming pared 8 bases from V and 0 bases from J, leaving 17 bases between. Germline CDR1 reads MNHNS; CDR2 reads SASEGT. CDR3 region: CASGKDPIHSNQPQHF. Written as DNA, the CDR3 is TGTGCCAGCGGTAAAGACCCCATCCATAGCAATCAGCCCCAGCATTTT.

This clonotype was picked up a small number of times. The chain is built from TRBV29-1 and TRBJ1-2; D call uncertain. CDR1 is SQVTM, CDR2 ANQGSEA, per germline. The CDR3 consists of 14 residues. Between the trimmed V and J ends, which lost 3 bases and 3 bases, there was a span of 14 bases. CDR3 in amino acids: CSVEGLRVDYGYTF. The CDR3 region has the DNA TGCAGCGTTGAGGGGTTGAGGGTGGACTATGGCTACACCTTC.

V is TRBV27 and J is TRBJ2-5; possible D gene TRBD1, 6 bases. TRBJ2-7 explains the end of the DNA better; the J call may be wrong. The CDR3 runs 14 residues. Germline loops: CDR1 MNHEY, CDR2 SMNVEV (reference sequence). CDR3 sequence reads: CASSFGLQGYEQYF. CDR3 in DNA: TGTGCCAGCAGTTTCGGATTACAGGGTTACGAGCAGTACTTC.

The chain employs TRBV2 and TRBJ2-1, with D perhaps matching TRBD1 or TRBD2 (5 bases each). The V and J ends lost 8 bases and 4 bases respectively, with 18 bases between them. Germline-derived CDR1 and CDR2 are SNHLY and FYNNEI. This CDR3 spans 15 amino acids. The CDR3 nucleotides read TGTGCCAGCGCGGCCGGGACGGGAACTTACAATGAGCAGTTCTTC. This codes for CASAAGTGTYNEQFF.

The chain recombines TRBV7-2 with TRBJ2-3, with TRBD2 identical over 8 bases. Trimming removed 0 bases from V and 2 bases from J; junction bases left unmatched: 7. Per the germline V gene, CDR1 is SGHTA and CDR2 is FQGNSA. The CDR3 spans 17 residues. This CDR3 reads CASSLAGSGGPTDTQYF. In nucleotides, the CDR3 is TGTGCCAGCAGCTTAGCTGGCAGCGGGGGCCCCACAGATACGCAGTATTTT.

The gene calls are TRBV11-2 and TRBJ2-1; 9 nucleotides align to TRBD2. This CDR3 spans 15 amino acids. Germline loops: CDR1 SGHAT, CDR2 FQNNGV. The V gene end was trimmed by 4 bases and the J gene end by 8 bases; junction bases not matched to a gene: 9. This chain's CDR3 is CASSSQGVAGDEQFF. The DNA of the CDR3 is TGTGCCAGCAGCTCCCAGGGGGTAGCGGGAGATGAGCAGTTCTTC.

To note about this clonotype: Possible read error: a much larger clone is one base away. The rearrangement joins TRBV29-1 to TRBJ2-1; 7 nucleotides match TRBD2. The CDR3 has 16 amino acids. Germline assignment: CDR1 SQVTM and CDR2 ANQGSEA. The V and J ends lost 7 bases and 8 bases, in that order; junction bases with no gene match: 20. The CDR3 DNA reads as TGCAGCGCCGCCTCCCCCGGGACTGGCGGGAGTTATGAGCAGTTCTTC. The encoded protein is CSAASPGTGGSYEQFF.

The chain recombines TRBV12-3 or TRBV12-4 with TRBJ1-2; a weak D match, TRBD1 (6 bases). The ends were cut back, 2 bases at V and 7 bases at J, with 17 bases in the middle. The CDR3 extends over 15 amino acids. Written as DNA, the CDR3 is TGTGCCAGCAGTTTAATGGGGGCACTGGGAGTTGGCTACACCTTC. Residues: CASSLMGALGVGYTF.

This clonotype has just a few counts. The chain has TRBV7-9 and TRBJ2-7; 13 bases line up with TRBD2. J gave up 0 bases and V 5 bases, and 1 base lay outside the gene matches. Germline lookup yields CDR1 SEHNR and CDR2 FQNEAQ (reference sequence). CDR3 size: 15 residues. This CDR3 is CASSGTSGNSYEQYF. The CDR3 nucleotides are TGTGCCAGCAGCGGGACTAGCGGGAACTCCTACGAGCAGTACTTC.

This chain uses TRBV7-9 with TRBJ2-3; TRBD2 aligns across 11 bases. Germline V CDR1 and CDR2: SEHNR, FQNEAQ (reference sequence). This CDR3 spans 16 amino acids. V trimming: 7 bases; J trimming: 2 bases; junction bases outside the gene matches: 8. CDR3 DNA: TGTGCCAGCACCTTCTCGGGACTAGCGGACACAGATACGCAGTATTTT. Translated, it gives CASTFSGLADTDTQYF. The full variable domain, rest sourced from reference TRBV7-9 and TRBJ2-3, is DTGVSQNPRHKITKRGQNVTFRCDPISEHNRLYWYRQTLGQGPEFLTYFQNEAQLEKSRLLSDRFSAERPKGSFSTLEIQRTEQGDSAMYLCASTFSGLADTDTQYFGPGTRLTVL.

CDR3 sequence reads: CSVGGAGNTGELFF. As DNA, the CDR3 is TGCAGTGTGGGGGGGGCAGGGAACACCGGGGAGCTGTTTTTT. This chain connects TRBV20-1 to TRBJ2-2, with D perhaps TRBD2 (7 bases). Germline lookup yields CDR1 DFQATT and CDR2 SNEGSKA (reference sequence). The length of the CDR3 is 14 residues. V lost 7 bases to trimming and J lost 1 base, with 13 bases between them.

Concerning this clonotype itself: One junction end disagrees with the germline gene, perhaps due to a read error. The chain recombines TRBV18 with TRBJ1-2; 9 nucleotides line up with TRBD1. CDR3 length: 15 residues. CDR1 and CDR2 (germline): KGHSH, LQKENI. CDR3 coding DNA: TGTGTCAGCTCACCGGGACAGGGTCAGAACTATGGCTACACCTTC. The encoded protein is CVSSPGQGQNYGYTF.

Only a few counts were recorded for this clonotype. The chain combines TRBV12-3 or TRBV12-4 with TRBJ1-5, with D unclear. With 2 bases removed from V and 1 base from J, the gap between germline ends came to 9 bases. The CDR3 has 15 residues. The CDR3 nucleotides are TGTGCCAGCAGTTTACAAGCTACAAGCAATCAGCCCCAGCATTTT. It is translated as CASSLQATSNQPQHF.

Only a few counts were recorded for this clonotype. V is TRBV20-1 and J is TRBJ2-7; D gene uncertain. Trimming left V 2 bases short and J 0 bases short, with 8 bases between. Looked up from germline, CDR1 is DFQATT and CDR2 is SNEGSKA (reference sequence). This CDR3 is built from 13 residues. CDR3 nucleotide sequence: TGCAGTGCTAGATGGCTGATCTCCTACGAGCAGTACTTC. It translates to CSARWLISYEQYF.